This entry lists 26 T cell receptor beta chains sequenced from one sample in a study of OX40 agonist ivuxolimab in advanced cancers. Sequencing was performed with immunoSEQ multiplex PCR; in TCRdb, only in-frame clones are kept and a portion is missing. The sample carries tens of thousands of clones, approximately 94% recorded once. The sample was CD4+ or CD8+ T cells sorted from blood, taken in a trial of the OX40 agonist ivuxolimab. All receptors come from an adult with an advanced solid tumor such as melanoma, head and neck, liver or kidney cancer.

The chain has TRBV25-1 and TRBJ2-1; D might be TRBD2 (5 bases). V was clipped by 5 bases and J by 7 bases, with 12 bases between them. Per the germline V gene, CDR1 is MGHDK and CDR2 is SYGVNS. The CDR3 consists of 13 residues. The CDR3 is CASSITGLNEQFF. The CDR3 coding sequence is TGTGCCAGCAGTATCACGGGGTTGAATGAGCAGTTCTTC.

The chain carries TRBV18 and TRBJ1-4; D uncertain. Germline V gene sequence: CDR1 KGHSH, CDR2 LQKENI. Trimming removed 2 bases at V and 8 bases at J, with 9 bases between. This CDR3 spans 13 amino acids. The CDR3 spells CASSPEDREKLFF. The DNA for the CDR3 is TGTGCCAGCTCACCAGAGGATCGGGAAAAACTGTTTTTT.

J is TRBJ2-3 and V is TRBV4-3; D may match TRBD1 or TRBD2 (5 bases each). V lost 0 bases, J lost 2 bases, and 15 bases lay in between. Germline V gives CDR1 LGHNA, CDR2 YSLEER. The CDR3 runs 17 residues. The CDR3: CASSQDVSGALTDTQYF. The CDR3 DNA is TGCGCCAGCAGCCAAGATGTTTCCGGGGCCCTCACAGATACGCAGTATTTT.

The chain employs TRBV27 and TRBJ2-5; 10 bases agree with TRBD2. The CDR3 consists of 17 residues. V lost 3 bases, J lost 3 bases, and 10 bases stayed unmatched. Germline-derived CDR1 and CDR2 are MNHEY and SMNVEV (reference sequence). The CDR3 DNA follows: TGTGCCAGCAGTTTTTTGGCTAGCGGGGGTCCGGAAGAGACCCAGTACTTC. Protein sequence: CASSFLASGGPEETQYF.

The gene calls are TRBV14 and TRBJ2-7; TRBD1 aligns across 11 bases. The germline CDR1 and CDR2 sequences are SGHDN and FVKESK. The junction had 28 bases not matched to a gene; V was cut back by 5 bases and J by 4 bases. The CDR3 is 22 residues long. CDR3 protein: CASSCQEDPGQGEFCLSYEQYF. CDR3 coding DNA: TGTGCCAGCAGCTGCCAAGAAGATCCGGGACAGGGGGAATTTTGCCTTTCTTACGAGCAGTACTTC. Full variable domain (outside the CDR3, taken from reference TRBV14 and TRBJ2-7): EAGVTQFPSHSVIEKGQTVTLRCDPISGHDNLYWYRRVMGKEIKFLLHFVKESKQDESGMPNNRFLAERTGGTYSTLKVQPAELEDSGVYFCASSCQEDPGQGEFCLSYEQYFGPGTRLTVT.

This chain connects TRBV9 to TRBJ1-4; 11 positions agree with TRBD1. The CDR3 runs 14 residues. CDR1 is SGDLS, CDR2 YYNGEE, per germline. J was trimmed by 10 bases and V by 3 bases; bases with no gene match: 5. As DNA, the CDR3 is TGTGCCAGCAGCGCCGGGACAGGGGGGAGAAAACTGTTTTTT. Translating gives CASSAGTGGRKLFF.

The rearrangement links TRBV7-9 to TRBJ2-6, with D uncertain. V lost 10 bases to trimming and J lost 2 bases, with 15 bases between them. The CDR3 sequence is 15 residues long. CDR1 is SEHNR, CDR2 FQNEAQ, per germline (reference sequence). The DNA of the CDR3 is TGTGCCACCTATCTCGAAAGCCCTGGGGCCAACGTCCTGACTTTC. Protein: CATYLESPGANVLTF.

The chain recombines TRBV29-1 with TRBJ2-5, with a tentative D call TRBD2 (7 bases). V shed 0 bases and J shed 1 base, with 15 bases lying between them. The germline V gene encodes CDR1 SQVTM and CDR2 ANQGSEA. The CDR3 extends over 16 amino acids. CDR3 loop: CSVEDGRGALQETQYF. The CDR3 bases are TGCAGCGTTGAAGATGGTCGGGGGGCCCTCCAAGAGACCCAGTACTTC.

J is TRBJ1-5 and V is TRBV7-8; 7 bases are a match to TRBD1. The CDR3 runs to 13 residues. V was pared by 5 bases and J by 4 bases, with 2 bases of the junction left unmatched. Germline V gene lookup returns CDR1 SGHVS and CDR2 FQNEAQ. The CDR3 DNA follows: TGTGCCAGCAGCACGACAGGGAATCAGCCCCAGCATTTT. The encoded protein is CASSTTGNQPQHF.

V usage is TRBV28 and J usage is TRBJ2-1; D call uncertain. This CDR3 spans 12 amino acids. Per the germline V gene, CDR1 is MDHEN and CDR2 is SYDVKM. V dropped 1 base and J dropped 8 bases, with 6 bases sitting between them. CDR3 DNA: TGTGCCAGCAGTTTATCCTCGGATGAGCAGTTCTTC. Protein sequence: CASSLSSDEQFF.

This clone was observed a single time. This chain connects TRBV10-3 to TRBJ2-5; D may be TRBD1 or TRBD2 (5 bases each). The CDR3 has 16 amino acids. V shed 1 base and J shed 9 bases, with 21 bases lying between them. Germline values: CDR1 ENHRY, CDR2 SYGVKD. CDR3: CAISELGPFGFGAQYF. The CDR3 nucleotides read TGTGCCATCAGTGAGTTGGGACCCTTTGGGTTTGGGGCCCAGTACTTC.

A few counts support this clone. This sequence joins TRBV10-3 and TRBJ1-5, with D possibly matching TRBD1 (5 bases). The CDR3 extends over 13 amino acids. CDR1 ENHRY and CDR2 SYGVKD come from the germline V gene. The V and J ends lost 2 bases and 4 bases respectively, with 6 bases between them. The CDR3 coding sequence is TGTGCCATCAGTGAGGCAGGGAATCAGCCCCAGCATTTT. Translating gives CAISEAGNQPQHF.

The chain combines TRBV13 with TRBJ2-3; TRBD2 is a possible D gene (5 bases). The V end was cut by 4 bases, the J end by 5 bases, with 13 bases between. Looked up from germline, CDR1 is PRHDT and CDR2 is FYEKMQ (reference sequence). CDR3 size: 14 residues. CDR3 sequence: CASSSAGAVDTQYF. DNA for the CDR3: TGTGCCAGCAGCTCCGCGGGTGCGGTAGATACGCAGTATTTT.

The chain carries TRBV27 and TRBJ2-3; 11 bases are a match to TRBD2. This CDR3 comprises 19 residues. Trimming at V came to 2 bases and at J to 5 bases, leaving 15 bases not matched to a gene. In germline, CDR1 is MNHEY, CDR2 SMNVEV (reference sequence). The CDR3 loop reads CASSLVASGRFMRRDTQYF. CDR3 DNA sequence: TGTGCCAGCAGTTTAGTTGCTAGCGGGAGGTTTATGCGGAGAGATACGCAGTATTTT.

This clone was detected a few times. The CDR3 is CASSLVVEAFF. The CDR3 coding sequence is TGTGCCAGCAGCTTAGTGGTTGAAGCTTTCTTT. The gene calls are TRBV7-2 and TRBJ1-1; D uncertain. This CDR3 is built from 11 residues. CDR1 is SGHTA and CDR2 is FQGNSA in the germline V gene. V lost 1 base, J lost 7 bases, and 4 bases lay in between.

This chain joins TRBV19 and TRBJ1-3, with D unresolved. The CDR3 consists of 17 residues. Germline CDR1 and CDR2: LNHDA and SQIVND (reference sequence). Trimming cost V 4 bases and J 0 bases, with 16 bases left between them. In DNA, the CDR3 is TGTGCCAGTAGTACCCTCGCGGACTTGAGCTCTGGAAACACCATATATTTT. It encodes CASSTLADLSSGNTIYF.

The rearrangement uses TRBV11-2 and TRBJ2-2, with TRBD2 matching over 7 bases. This CDR3 is built from 17 residues. V shed 2 bases and J 5 bases; nucleotides not matched to a gene: 11. Germline V gene sequence: CDR1 SGHAT, CDR2 FQNNGV. The CDR3 DNA sequence: TGTGCCAGCAGCTTAACGATGGGAGGGACGGTAACCGGGGAGCTGTTTTTT. Amino acid sequence: CASSLTMGGTVTGELFF. Combining the CDR3 with reference TRBV11-2 and TRBJ2-2 gives the whole variable domain EAGVAQSPRYKIIEKRQSVAFWCNPISGHATLYWYQQILGQGPKLLIQFQNNGVVDDSQLPKDRFSAERLKGVDSTLKIQPAKLEDSAVYLCASSLTMGGTVTGELFFGEGSRLTVL.

The rearrangement joins TRBV28 to TRBJ2-1; possible D gene TRBD2, 5 bases. Germline CDR1 is MDHEN and CDR2 is SYDVKM. The CDR3 covers 15 residues. V lost 3 bases and J lost 6, with 15 bases in between. Written as DNA, the CDR3 is TGTGCCAGCAGTTTCGGACTCCCGGGCCTCAATGAGCAGTTCTTC. This encodes CASSFGLPGLNEQFF.

V usage is TRBV19 and J usage is TRBJ1-6; 12 nucleotides line up with TRBD1. Germline values: CDR1 LNHDA, CDR2 SQIVND (reference sequence). After removal of 7 bases from V and 7 bases from J, the junction contained 14 bases not matched to a gene. The CDR3 spans 18 residues. The CDR3 reads CASTPGQGASIRNSPLHF. CDR3 coding DNA: TGTGCCAGTACCCCGGGACAGGGGGCCTCTATTCGGAATTCACCCCTCCACTTT. The full variable domain, completed using reference TRBV19 and TRBJ1-6, is DGGITQSPKYLFRKEGQNVTLSCEQNLNHDAMYWYRQDPGQGLRLIYYSQIVNDFQKGDIAEGYSVSREKKESFPLTVTSAQKNPTAFYLCASTPGQGASIRNSPLHFGNGTRLTVT.

The chain has TRBV9 and TRBJ1-1; TRBD1 might be the D (5 bases). Trimming took 3 bases from V and 1 from J, leaving 10 bases between them. This CDR3 has 14 residues. The germline gives CDR1 SGDLS, CDR2 YYNGEE. CDR3 loop: CASSGQGENTEAFF. The CDR3 DNA sequence: TGTGCCAGCAGCGGACAAGGGGAGAACACTGAAGCTTTCTTT.

The chain recombines TRBV6-5 with TRBJ2-7, with 9 bases matching TRBD1. The CDR3 extends over 14 amino acids. The germline V gene has CDR1 MNHEY and CDR2 SVGAGI. The V gene end was trimmed by 4 bases and the J gene end by 6 bases; junction bases not matched to a gene: 7. The CDR3 is CASSWGQGALEQYF. The CDR3 nucleotides read TGTGCCAGCAGTTGGGGACAGGGCGCTCTCGAGCAGTACTTC.

The chain links TRBV6-5 to TRBJ1-1, with a weak D call TRBD1 (5 bases). Looked up from germline, CDR1 is MNHEY and CDR2 is SVGAGI. CDR3 length: 13 residues. V was cut by 5 bases and J by 8 bases, with 15 bases left in between. In nucleotides, the CDR3 is TGTGCCAGCAGTCCCTACGCTCAGGGAGAAGCTTTCTTT. Protein sequence: CASSPYAQGEAFF.

J is TRBJ2-1 and V is TRBV11-3, with 10 bases matching TRBD2. The V gene end was trimmed by 5 bases and the J gene end by 1 base; junction bases not matched to a gene: 2. The CDR3 sequence is 15 residues long. CDR1 is SGHNT, CDR2 YENEEA, per germline. CDR3 bases: TGTGCCAGCAGCGCGACTAGCGGGTCCTACAATGAGCAGTTCTTC. Its translation is CASSATSGSYNEQFF.

The CDR3 loop is CASSLGQGAREQYF. The CDR3 region has the DNA TGCGCCAGCAGCTTGGGACAGGGGGCGAGGGAGCAGTACTTC. The V and J genes are TRBV5-1 and TRBJ2-7, with TRBD1 matching over 10 bases. The length of the CDR3 is 14 residues. CDR1 and CDR2 (germline): SGHRS, YFSETQ. J was trimmed by 7 bases and V by 0 bases; bases with no gene match: 4. The whole variable domain, remainder taken from reference TRBV5-1 and TRBJ2-7, is KAGVTQTPRYLIKTRGQQVTLSCSPISGHRSVSWYQQTPGQGLQFLFEYFSETQRNKGNFPGRFSGRQFSNSRSEMNVSTLELGDSALYLCASSLGQGAREQYFGPGTRLTVT.

The rearrangement links TRBV27 to TRBJ2-5, with 12 bases identical to TRBD2. The trim removed 2 bases at V and 0 bases at J, leaving 7 bases unmatched. This CDR3 has 18 amino acids. The germline V gene encodes CDR1 MNHEY and CDR2 SMNVEV (reference sequence). CDR3 amino acids: CASSLSPRLAGDQETQYF. Here the CDR3 DNA reads TGTGCCAGCAGTTTAAGCCCCCGACTAGCGGGGGACCAAGAGACCCAGTACTTC.

The chain couples TRBV4-3 to TRBJ1-2, with 10 positions matching TRBD1. Per germline, CDR1 LGHNA and CDR2 YSLEER. Germline trimming cut 1 base from V and 3 bases from J; bases unmatched to any gene: 8. The CDR3 runs 17 residues. The CDR3 is CASSQGDRGLWYYGYTF. The CDR3 DNA sequence: TGCGCCAGCAGCCAAGGGGACAGGGGCTTGTGGTACTATGGCTACACCTTC.